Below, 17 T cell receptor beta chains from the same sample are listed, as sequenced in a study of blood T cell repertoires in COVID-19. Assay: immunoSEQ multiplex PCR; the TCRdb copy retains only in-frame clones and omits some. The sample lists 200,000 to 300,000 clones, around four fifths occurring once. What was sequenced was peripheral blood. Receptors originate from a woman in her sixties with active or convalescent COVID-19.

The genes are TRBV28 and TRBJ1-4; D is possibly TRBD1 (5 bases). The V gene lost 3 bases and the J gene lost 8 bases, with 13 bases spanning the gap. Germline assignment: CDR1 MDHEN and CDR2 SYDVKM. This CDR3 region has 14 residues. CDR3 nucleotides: TGTGCCAGCAGTTTCAGGCAGGGTAGGGAAAAACTGTTTTTT. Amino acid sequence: CASSFRQGREKLFF.

In nucleotides, the CDR3 is TGTGCCAGCAGGGGGCGGTGGAGCACAGATACGCAGTATTTT. This translates into CASRGRWSTDTQYF. This rearrangement joins TRBV6-6 to TRBJ2-3; D might be TRBD1 (5 bases). Germline V gene sequence: CDR1 MNHNY, CDR2 SVGAGI (reference sequence). The V and J ends lost 6 bases and 0 bases respectively, with 10 bases between them. CDR3 length: 14 residues.

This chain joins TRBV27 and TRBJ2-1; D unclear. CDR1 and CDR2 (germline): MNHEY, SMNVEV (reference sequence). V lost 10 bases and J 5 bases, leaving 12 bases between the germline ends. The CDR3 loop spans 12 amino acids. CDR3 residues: CATRVQDNEQFF. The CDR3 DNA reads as TGTGCCACCCGAGTCCAGGACAATGAGCAGTTCTTC.

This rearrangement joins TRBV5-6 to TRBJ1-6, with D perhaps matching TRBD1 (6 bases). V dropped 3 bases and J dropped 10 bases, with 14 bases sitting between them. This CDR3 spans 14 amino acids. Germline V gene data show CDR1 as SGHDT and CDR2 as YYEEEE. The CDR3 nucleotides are TGTGCCAGCAGCTCAACAGGGTTAGAATCACCCCTCCACTTT. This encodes CASSSTGLESPLHF.

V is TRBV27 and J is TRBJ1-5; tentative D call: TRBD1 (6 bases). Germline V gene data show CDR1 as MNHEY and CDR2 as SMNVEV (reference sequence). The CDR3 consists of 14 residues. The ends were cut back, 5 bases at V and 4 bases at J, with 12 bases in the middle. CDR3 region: CASSQRGRNQPQHF. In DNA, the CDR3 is TGTGCCAGCAGTCAAAGGGGGAGAAATCAGCCCCAGCATTTT.

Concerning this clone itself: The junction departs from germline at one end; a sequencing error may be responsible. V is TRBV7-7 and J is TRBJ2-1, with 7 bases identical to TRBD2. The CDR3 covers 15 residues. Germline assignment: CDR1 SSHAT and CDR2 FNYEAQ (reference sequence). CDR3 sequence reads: CASSLGLAANNEQFF. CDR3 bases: TGTGCTAGCAGCCTGGGGCTAGCGGCAAACAATGAGCAGTTCTTC.

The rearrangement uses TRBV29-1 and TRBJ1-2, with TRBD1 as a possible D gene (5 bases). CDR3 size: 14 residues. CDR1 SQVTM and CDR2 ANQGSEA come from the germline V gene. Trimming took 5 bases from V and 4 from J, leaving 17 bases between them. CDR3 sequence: CSVNPQGFSYGYTF. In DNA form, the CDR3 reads TGCAGCGTTAACCCCCAGGGTTTTTCCTATGGCTACACCTTC. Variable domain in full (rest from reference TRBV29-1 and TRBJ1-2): SAVISQKPSRDICQRGTSLTIQCQVDSQVTMMFWYRQQPGQSLTLIATANQGSEATYESGFVIDKFPISRPNLTFSTLTVSNMSPEDSSIYLCSVNPQGFSYGYTFGSGTRLTVV.

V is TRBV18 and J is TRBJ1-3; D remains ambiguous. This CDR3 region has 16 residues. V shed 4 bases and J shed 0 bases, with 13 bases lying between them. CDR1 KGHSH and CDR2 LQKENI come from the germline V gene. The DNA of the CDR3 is TGTGCCAGCTCACAACCCGGGGAGAGCTCTGGAAACACCATATATTTT. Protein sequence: CASSQPGESSGNTIYF.

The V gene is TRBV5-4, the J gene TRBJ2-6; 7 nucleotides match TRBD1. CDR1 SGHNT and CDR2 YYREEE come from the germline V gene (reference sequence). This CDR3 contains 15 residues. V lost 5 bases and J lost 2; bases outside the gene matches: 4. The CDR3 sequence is CASSWDSPGANVLTF. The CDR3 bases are TGTGCCAGCAGTTGGGACAGCCCTGGGGCCAACGTCCTGACTTTC.

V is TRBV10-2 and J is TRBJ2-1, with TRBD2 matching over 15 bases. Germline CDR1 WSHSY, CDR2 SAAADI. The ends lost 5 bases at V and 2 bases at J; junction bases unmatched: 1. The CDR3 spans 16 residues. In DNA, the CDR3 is TGCGCCAGCAGTCGGACTAGCGGGAGGGCCTACAATGAGCAGTTCTTC. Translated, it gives CASSRTSGRAYNEQFF.

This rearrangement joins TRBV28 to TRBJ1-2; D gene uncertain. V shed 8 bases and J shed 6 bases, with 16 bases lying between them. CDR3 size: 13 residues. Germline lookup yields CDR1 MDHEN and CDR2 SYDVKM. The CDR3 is CASLSTLENGYTF. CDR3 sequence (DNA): TGTGCCAGCCTTTCTACCCTGGAGAATGGCTACACCTTC.

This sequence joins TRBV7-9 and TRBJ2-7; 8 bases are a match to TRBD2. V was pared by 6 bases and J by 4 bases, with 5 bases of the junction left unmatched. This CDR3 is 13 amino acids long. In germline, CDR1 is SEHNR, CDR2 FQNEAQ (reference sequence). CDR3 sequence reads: CASSRVAGYEQYF. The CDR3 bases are TGTGCCAGCAGTCGGGTAGCGGGATACGAGCAGTACTTC.

In nucleotides, the CDR3 is TGCGCCAGCAGCTTGGCGACCGGGACTACCAAGCAGTTCTTC. The encoded protein is CASSLATGTTKQFF. The rearrangement uses TRBV5-1 and TRBJ2-1, with 7 nucleotides matching TRBD2. Germline values: CDR1 SGHRS, CDR2 YFSETQ. V was pared by 0 bases and J by 11 bases, with 8 bases of the junction left unmatched. The CDR3 is 14 residues long.

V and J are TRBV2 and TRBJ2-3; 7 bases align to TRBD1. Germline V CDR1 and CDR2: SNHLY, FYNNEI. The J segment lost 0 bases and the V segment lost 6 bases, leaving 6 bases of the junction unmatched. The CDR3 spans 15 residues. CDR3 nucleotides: TGTGCCAGCAGGAGGGACAGAACTAGCACAGATACGCAGTATTTT. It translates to CASRRDRTSTDTQYF.

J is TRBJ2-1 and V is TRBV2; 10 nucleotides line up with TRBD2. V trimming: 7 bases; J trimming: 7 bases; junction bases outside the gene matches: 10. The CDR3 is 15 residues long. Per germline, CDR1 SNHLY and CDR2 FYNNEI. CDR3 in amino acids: CASKMSSGSTNEQFF. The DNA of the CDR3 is TGTGCCAGCAAGATGTCTAGCGGGAGTACGAATGAGCAGTTCTTC.

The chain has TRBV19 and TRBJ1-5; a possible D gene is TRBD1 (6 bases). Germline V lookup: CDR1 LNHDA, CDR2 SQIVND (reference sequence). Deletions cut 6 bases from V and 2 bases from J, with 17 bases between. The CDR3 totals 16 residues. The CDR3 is CASSPPRGGGNQPQHF. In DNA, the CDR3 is TGTGCCAGTAGCCCCCCGCGAGGGGGTGGCAATCAGCCCCAGCATTTT.

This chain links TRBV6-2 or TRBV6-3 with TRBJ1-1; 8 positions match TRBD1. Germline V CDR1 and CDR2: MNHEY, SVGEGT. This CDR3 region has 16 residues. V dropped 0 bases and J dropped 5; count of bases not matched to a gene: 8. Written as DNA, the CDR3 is TGTGCCAGCAGTTACTCGTGGACAGGGATCGGTACTGAAGCTTTCTTT. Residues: CASSYSWTGIGTEAFF.